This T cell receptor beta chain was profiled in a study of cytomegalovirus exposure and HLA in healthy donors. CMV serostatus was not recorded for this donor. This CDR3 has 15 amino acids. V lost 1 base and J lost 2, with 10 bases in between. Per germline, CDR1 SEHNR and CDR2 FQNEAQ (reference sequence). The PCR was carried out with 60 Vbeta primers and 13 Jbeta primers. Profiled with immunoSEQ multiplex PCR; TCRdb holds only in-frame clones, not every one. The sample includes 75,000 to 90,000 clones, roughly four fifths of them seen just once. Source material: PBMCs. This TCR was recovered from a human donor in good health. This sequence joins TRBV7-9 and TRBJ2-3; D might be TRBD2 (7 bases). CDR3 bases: TGTGCCAGCAGCTTAGGGGCGGGGGCCACAGATACGCAGTATTTT. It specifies CASSLGAGATDTQYF.